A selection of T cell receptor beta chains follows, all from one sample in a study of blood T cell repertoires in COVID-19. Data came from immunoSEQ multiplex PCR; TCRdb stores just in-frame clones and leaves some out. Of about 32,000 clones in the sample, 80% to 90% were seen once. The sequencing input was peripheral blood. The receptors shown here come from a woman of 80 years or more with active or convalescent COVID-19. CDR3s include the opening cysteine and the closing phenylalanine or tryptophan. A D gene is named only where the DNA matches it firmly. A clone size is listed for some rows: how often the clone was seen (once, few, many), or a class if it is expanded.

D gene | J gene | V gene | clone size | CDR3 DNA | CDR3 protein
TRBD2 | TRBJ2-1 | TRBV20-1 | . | TGCAGTGCTAGTGACGGCGGGAGATCCTACAATGAGCAGTTCTTC | CSASDGGRSYNEQFF
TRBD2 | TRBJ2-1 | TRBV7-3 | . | TGTGCCAGCAGCTCAATAGCGGGAGCGAACTACAATGAGCAGTTCTTC | CASSSIAGANYNEQFF
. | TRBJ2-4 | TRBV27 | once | TGTGCCAGCAGTTTCGACAGAATTCTAGCCAAAAACATTCAGTACTTC | CASSFDRILAKNIQYF
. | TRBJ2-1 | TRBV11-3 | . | TGTGCCAGCAGCTTAGCTAGCGTAAACGGTGAGCAGTTCTTC | CASSLASVNGEQFF
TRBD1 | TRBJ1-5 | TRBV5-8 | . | TGTGCCAGCAGCAGGACAGGGGCATCGGGCAATCAGCCCCAGCATTTT | CASSRTGASGNQPQHF
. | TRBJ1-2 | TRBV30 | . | TGTGCCTGGAGTGCATATGGGCAGATGGGCTACACCTTC | CAWSAYGQMGYTF
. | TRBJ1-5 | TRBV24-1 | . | TGTGCCACCAGTGATCCTTGCCAGGGTTGTTGGAATCAGCCCCAGCATTTT | CATSDPCQGCWNQPQHF
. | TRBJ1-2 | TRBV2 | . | TGTGCCAGCACTGTGGGGGGGGGAGACTATGGCTACACCTTC | CASTVGGGDYGYTF
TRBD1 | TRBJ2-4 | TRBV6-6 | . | TGTGCCAGCAGTTTTTCGGACAGGAACCAAAACATTCAGTACTTC | CASSFSDRNQNIQYF
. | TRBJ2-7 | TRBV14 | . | TGTGCCAGCAGCCGCAGGGGCCAGAGGAACGAGCAGTACTTC | CASSRRGQRNEQYF
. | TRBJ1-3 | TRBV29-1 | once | TGCAGCGGCGGACAGGGAAACACCATATATTTT | CSGGQGNTIYF
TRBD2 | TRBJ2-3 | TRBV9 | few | TGTGCCAGCAGCGTAGTGGGGGCCAGCGCAGGACTAGCGGGAGGGCCCGGAGATACGCAGTATTTT | CASSVVGASAGLAGGPGDTQYF
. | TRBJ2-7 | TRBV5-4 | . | TGTGCCAGCAGTCGCCCGACACCATCCTACGAGCAGTACTTC | CASSRPTPSYEQYF
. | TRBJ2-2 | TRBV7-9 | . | TGTGCCAGCAGCCAAGTGACACAATCCACCGGGGAGCTGTTTTTT | CASSQVTQSTGELFF
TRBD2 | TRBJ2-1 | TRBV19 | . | TGTGCCAGTAGTACTCTAGCGGGGGGATACAATGAGCAGTTCTTC | CASSTLAGGYNEQFF
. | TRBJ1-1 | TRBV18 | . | TGTGCCAGCTCACCAGTCAGGGGGAACACTGAAGCTTTCTTT | CASSPVRGNTEAFF
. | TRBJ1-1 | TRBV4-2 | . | TGTGCCAGCAGCCAAGATCGCCGGGTCCCTGAAGCTTTCTTT | CASSQDRRVPEAFF
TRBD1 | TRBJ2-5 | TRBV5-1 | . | TGCGCCAGCAGCCAACAGACAGGGGAAGAGACCCAGTACTTC | CASSQQTGEETQYF
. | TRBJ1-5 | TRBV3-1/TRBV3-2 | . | TGTGCCAGCAGCCATCGGCCGGGGTTGGATCAGCCCCAGCATTTT | CASSHRPGLDQPQHF
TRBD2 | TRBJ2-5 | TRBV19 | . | TGTGCCAGTAGTCTGCGGGAGGTCCAAGAGACCCAGTACTTC | CASSLREVQETQYF
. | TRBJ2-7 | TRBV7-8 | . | TGTGCCAGCAGCCCAAGACAGAGCTCCTACGAGCAGTACTTC | CASSPRQSSYEQYF
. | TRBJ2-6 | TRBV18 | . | TGTGCCAGCTCACTGGCTCCTAGCTCTGGGGCCAACGTCCTGACTTTC | CASSLAPSSGANVLTF
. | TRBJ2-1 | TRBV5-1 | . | TGCGCCAGCAGCTGGGGAGGTCCTAACAATGAGCAGTTCTTC | CASSWGGPNNEQFF
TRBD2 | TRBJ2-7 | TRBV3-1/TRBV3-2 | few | TGTGCCAGCAGCCTAGGGGGGACTAGATACGAGCAGTACTTC | CASSLGGTRYEQYF
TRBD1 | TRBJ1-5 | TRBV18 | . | TGTGCCAGCTCATATACAGGGGACCAGCCCCAGCATTTT | CASSYTGDQPQHF
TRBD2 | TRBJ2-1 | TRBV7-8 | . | TGTGCCAGCATCCCCTCGCGGGAGCGCAGGAACAATGAGCAGTTCTTC | CASIPSRERRNNEQFF
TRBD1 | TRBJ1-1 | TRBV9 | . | TGTGCCAGCAGCAAGGACAGGGGGCGGGGTGAAGCTTTCTTT | CASSKDRGRGEAFF
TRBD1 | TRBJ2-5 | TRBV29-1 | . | TGCAGCGTTAAACAGGGGGCTGAGACCCAGTACTTC | CSVKQGAETQYF
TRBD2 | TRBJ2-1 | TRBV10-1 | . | TGCGCCAGCAGAGTCCTTACTCGACAGACCTTAGCGGGAGGCTCCTACAATGAGCAGTTCTTC | CASRVLTRQTLAGGSYNEQFF
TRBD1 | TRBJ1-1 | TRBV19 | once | TGTGCCAGTATCCGACGAGCCCCCTCAGGGGGCACTGAAGCTTTCTTT | CASIRRAPSGGTEAFF
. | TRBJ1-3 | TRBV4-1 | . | TGCGCCAGCAGCCTAGGGGAATTCTCTGGAAACACCATATATTTT | CASSLGEFSGNTIYF
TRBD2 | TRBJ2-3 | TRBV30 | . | TGTGCCTGGAGGTTAGCGGGGGCGGATACGCAGTATTTT | CAWRLAGADTQYF
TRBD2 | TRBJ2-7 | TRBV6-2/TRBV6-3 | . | TGTGCCAGCAGTGCACGGGAGGGCCGCCTCTACGAGCAGTACTTC | CASSAREGRLYEQYF
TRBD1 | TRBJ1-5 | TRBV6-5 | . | TGTGCCAGCAGCAGGGGGGATAGCAATCAGCCCCAGCATTTT | CASSRGDSNQPQHF
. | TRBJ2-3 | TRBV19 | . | TGTGCCAGTAGTACGAGGGACACCTACACAGATACGCAGTATTTT | CASSTRDTYTDTQYF
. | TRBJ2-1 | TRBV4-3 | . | TGCGCCAGCAGCTCCAATGCCTACAATGAGCAGTTCTTC | CASSSNAYNEQFF
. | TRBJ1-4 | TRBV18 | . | TGTGCCAGCTCACCACAGACTCGGAATGAAAAACTGTTTTTT | CASSPQTRNEKLFF
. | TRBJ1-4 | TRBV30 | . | TGTGCCTGGAGTGTACGCCAGAATGAAAAACTGTTTTTT | CAWSVRQNEKLFF
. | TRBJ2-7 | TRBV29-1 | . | TGCAGCGTTGTGGCAAACTCCTACGAGCAGTACTTC | CSVVANSYEQYF
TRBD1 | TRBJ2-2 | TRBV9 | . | TGTGCCAGCAGCGTAGGAGTCCTTTCGGGCAGGGGGCTCCGGAACACCGGGGAGCTGTTTTTT | CASSVGVLSGRGLRNTGELFF
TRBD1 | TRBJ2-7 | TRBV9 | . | TGTGCCAGCAGCGTAGGGGGGACAGGGGGCAACGAGCAGTACTTC | CASSVGGTGGNEQYF
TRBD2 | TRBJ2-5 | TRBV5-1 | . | TGCGCCAGCATGCTTAGCGGGGCTTTCCAAGAGACCCAGTACTTC | CASMLSGAFQETQYF
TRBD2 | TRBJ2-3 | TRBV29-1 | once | TGCAGCGTGGCGCGGGGGGATAGCACAGATACGCAGTATTTT | CSVARGDSTDTQYF
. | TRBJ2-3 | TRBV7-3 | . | TGTGCCAGCAGCTTTTCCAGGGCCTCAGATACGCAGTATTTT | CASSFSRASDTQYF
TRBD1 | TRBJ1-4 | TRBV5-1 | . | TGCGCCAGCAGACCGGGACAGGGGTTTGAAAAACTGTTTTTT | CASRPGQGFEKLFF